This entry describes one T cell receptor beta chain. Its antigen is unknown. CDR1 and CDR2 (germline): SGHRS, YFSETQ. V lost 1 base and J lost 5, with 7 bases in between. The CDR3 totals 13 residues. Repertoires were generated with immunoSEQ multiplex PCR, while TCRdb's copy carries only in-frame clones and drops some. The table records around 140,000 clones, roughly nine tenths of them present only once. These data originate in a study of T cell responses to AZD1222 COVID-19 vaccine. General study findings and limits: Only 5 to 7 AZD1222 recipients were seropositive at baseline. Among spike-specific TCRs, nearly half reportedly target unmutated variant regions. All repertoire sampling was performed exclusively after the peak T cell response.

V and J are TRBV5-1 and TRBJ1-5, with D possibly being TRBD1 (5 bases). The TCR comes from an adult who received the AZD1222 COVID-19 vaccine. Sequenced here: peripheral blood, sampled 28 days after the second AZD1222 dose. DNA of the CDR3: TGCGCCAGCAGCTTGTTAGGGGATCAGCCCCAGCATTTT. Encoded protein: CASSLLGDQPQHF.